The rows below give T cell receptor beta chains drawn from one sample of a study of blood T cells in healthy people across ages. TCRdb used MiXCR to reprocess the 5' RACE reads, holding one entry per CDR3 protein. The table shows about 1,500,000 distinct CDR3 sequences, with approximately 38% occurring only once. The sample was blood. These receptors all come from a woman aged 18-29 years in good health. CDR3s include the opening cysteine and the closing phenylalanine or tryptophan. D genes are given only for firm matches. Only some rows state a clone size, as once, few, many or a class for expanded clones.

J gene	V gene	clone size	D gene	CDR3 DNA	CDR3 protein
TRBJ2-3	TRBV20-1	NA	NA	TGCAGTGCTAGCAGGGGTTCAAGCACAGATACGCAGTATTTT	CSASRGSSTDTQYF
TRBJ1-1	TRBV5-6	NA	NA	TGTGCCAGCAGCTTATATACGGGGTTTGAAGCTTTCTTT	CASSLYTGFEAFF
TRBJ2-1	TRBV20-1	NA	TRBD2	TGCAGTGCTAGAGATCCGGCGAAGGGGAGGGAAGAGACCCAGTTCTTC	CSARDPAKGREETQFF
TRBJ1-6	TRBV5-6	NA	NA	TGTGCCAGCAGCTTGGATAGGCTGCGTAATTCACCCCTCCACTTT	CASSLDRLRNSPLHF
TRBJ1-2	TRBV3-1	few	NA	TGTGCCAGCAGCCAAGATCGAGGGGCGAAGTCCTATGGCTACACCTTC	CASSQDRGAKSYGYTF
TRBJ2-7	TRBV14	NA	NA	TGTGCCAGCAGCCAAGATAGGCGGAGTGGAAACTACGAGCAGTACTTC	CASSQDRRSGNYEQYF
TRBJ2-1	TRBV4-1	few	TRBD2	TGCGCCAGCAGCCAAGGGCTAGCGGGAGGTAGCTACAATGAGCAGTTCTTC	CASSQGLAGGSYNEQFF
TRBJ1-6	TRBV12-3/TRBV12-4	once	TRBD1	TGTGCCAGCAGTTTTGACAGGGACCGGCCACCCCTCCACTTT	CASSFDRDRPPLHF
TRBJ2-7	TRBV6-1	NA	TRBD2	TGTGCCAGCAGTGAAATGGGACTAGCGGGGTCCGAGCAGTACTTC	CASSEMGLAGSEQYF
TRBJ1-6	TRBV5-6	NA	NA	TGTGCCAGCAGTGTAGGACAGTCCGGGGCACCCCTCCACTTT	CASSVGQSGAPLHF
TRBJ2-1	TRBV3-1	few	TRBD2	TGTGCCAGCAAGAGCGGGGGGCGCGATGAGCAGTTCTTC	CASKSGGRDEQFF
TRBJ1-5	TRBV12-3/TRBV12-4	NA	TRBD1	TGTGCCGGCAGTCCAGGGACAGGGGACAATCAGCCCCAGCATTTT	CAGSPGTGDNQPQHF
TRBJ2-2	TRBV4-1	few	NA	TGCGCCAGCAGCCCCCGGGGGACCAACGCCGGGGAGCTGTTTTTT	CASSPRGTNAGELFF
TRBJ1-2	TRBV12-3/TRBV12-4	NA	NA	TGTGCCAGCAGTTTAATGGGGACACCCTCCGCCCTACATGGCTACACCTTC	CASSLMGTPSALHGYTF
TRBJ2-3	TRBV10-3	NA	NA	TGTACCATCAGTGACGGCCAGGGTAGAGATACGCAGTATTTT	CTISDGQGRDTQYF
TRBJ2-3	TRBV4-2	few	TRBD2	TGTGCCAGCAGCCAAGAAGGGACTAGCGGGGCCACTTCCAGCACAGATACGCAGTATTTT	CASSQEGTSGATSSTDTQYF
TRBJ1-2	TRBV2	once	TRBD1	TGTGCCAGGGGGGACAGGGACCACTATGGCTACACCTTC	CARGDRDHYGYTF
TRBJ2-4	TRBV2	few	TRBD1	TGTGCCAGCAGTGATCTAGGGACAGCGCGAGCCAAAAACATTCAGTACTTC	CASSDLGTARAKNIQYF
TRBJ2-1	TRBV3-1	NA	NA	TGTGCCAGCAGCCCAAGGCGGGGGCAAGAGCAGTTCTTC	CASSPRRGQEQFF
TRBJ2-7	TRBV6-2/TRBV6-3	NA	TRBD1	TGTGCCAGCAGTAGCCTCCGGGACAGGGCTAGAGGGCCTGCCTACGAGCAGTACTTC	CASSSLRDRARGPAYEQYF
TRBJ2-1	TRBV3-1	few	NA	TGTGCCAGCAGCCAAGATGTGGCGCGGCCTGATGACGGTGAGCAGTTCTTC	CASSQDVARPDDGEQFF
TRBJ2-7	TRBV4-1	NA	TRBD2	TGCGCCAGCAGCCAGAGACTAGCGGGGTGGGAGCAGTACTTC	CASSQRLAGWEQYF
TRBJ2-2	TRBV7-3	few	NA	TGTGCCAGCAGCCGGGACTGGGGGACCGGGGAGCTGTTTTTT	CASSRDWGTGELFF
TRBJ2-2	TRBV2	few	NA	TGTGCCAGCATGACTAGTATCCCCGGGGAGCTGTTTTTT	CASMTSIPGELFF
TRBJ2-5	TRBV9	NA	TRBD1	TGTGCCAGCAGCATTACAGGGGGCTCCGAAGAGACCCAGTACTTC	CASSITGGSEETQYF
TRBJ1-4	TRBV20-1	NA	NA	TGCAGTGCTAGAAGCCAGCCGGCTAATGAAAAACTGTTTTTT	CSARSQPANEKLFF